This record concerns one T cell receptor beta chain sequence. These data originate in a study of blood T cell repertoires in COVID-19. About the research overall: COVID-19 samples from acute and convalescent phases originated in the United States, Italy and Spain.

V was trimmed by 4 bases and J by 7 bases, leaving 14 bases between them. Looked up from germline, CDR1 is LGHDT and CDR2 is YNNKEL (reference sequence). This CDR3 is 15 amino acids long. Self-reported history from a screening survey and questionnaire set each donor's cohort. Donors of Cohort 3 who recovered were those that had two negative PCRs, clearance, or symptom resolution. The method was immunoSEQ multiplex PCR; TCRdb's version includes in-frame clones alone and lacks a portion of them. The data show around 300,000 clones, roughly 91% seen once. Sequencing was done on a sample of PBMCs or T cells enriched from blood (not recorded which). V is TRBV3-1 (or the pseudogene TRBV3-2) and J is TRBJ1-6, with unresolved D. This receptor was obtained from a woman aged 30 to 39 who had recovered from COVID-19. CDR3 protein: CASSRMDWANSPLHF. CDR3 nucleotide sequence: TGTGCCAGCAGCCGAATGGACTGGGCGAATTCACCCCTCCACTTT.